This T cell receptor beta chain was documented in a study of CD8 T cells in ankylosing spondylitis. General study findings and limits: Earlier reports found some motif variants in synovial fluid and blood in reactive arthritis.

V lost 3 bases, J lost 11 bases, and 10 bases lay in between. The CDR3 loop spans 11 amino acids. Quantitative 5'-RACE with molecular barcodes generated TCR beta libraries. A single record per CDR3 protein comes from TCRdb applying MiXCR to the 5' RACE reads. Counted here are about 200,000 distinct CDR3 sequences, 9.5% to 15% occurring once; the ten biggest clones make up approximately 17%. As regards this clonotype: Its target is unknown.

V is TRBV12-3 or TRBV12-4 and J is TRBJ1-1; no reliable D call. The sequence came from a male donor with ankylosing spondylitis or in good health (not recorded which). The sequencing sample was made of blood, either unsorted or a sorted T cell fraction (not recorded which). CDR3 bases: TGTGCCAGCAGTTTTGAGGGAAGGGCTTTCTTT. Amino acid sequence: CASSFEGRAFF.